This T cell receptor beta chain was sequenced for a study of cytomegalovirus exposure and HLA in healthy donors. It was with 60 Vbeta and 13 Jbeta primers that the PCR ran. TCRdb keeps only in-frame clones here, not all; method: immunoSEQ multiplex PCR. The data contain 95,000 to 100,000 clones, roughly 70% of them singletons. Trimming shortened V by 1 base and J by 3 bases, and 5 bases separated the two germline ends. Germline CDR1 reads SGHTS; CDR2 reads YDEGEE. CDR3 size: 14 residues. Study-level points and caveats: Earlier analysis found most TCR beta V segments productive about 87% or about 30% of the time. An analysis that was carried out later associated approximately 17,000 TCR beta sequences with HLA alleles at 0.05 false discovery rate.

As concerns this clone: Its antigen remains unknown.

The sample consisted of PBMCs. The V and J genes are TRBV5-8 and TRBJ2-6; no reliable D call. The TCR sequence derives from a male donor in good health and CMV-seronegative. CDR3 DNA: TGTGCCAGCAGCTTGTATCGTGGGGCCAACGTCCTGACTTTC. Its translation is CASSLYRGANVLTF.